Below, 20 T cell receptor beta chains from the same sample are listed, as sequenced in a study of blood T cell repertoires in COVID-19. Using immunoSEQ multiplex PCR, the repertoire was profiled, and TCRdb retains in-frame clones only, with some absent. The sample lists 110,000 to 150,000 clones, roughly 80% occurring once. The sequenced sample was PBMCs or T cells enriched from blood (not recorded which). These receptors all come from a woman aged 18-30 years who had been exposed to COVID-19.

A single count supports this clone. The V and J genes are TRBV7-9 and TRBJ1-5, with D possibly being TRBD1 (6 bases). This CDR3 region has 14 residues. Germline CDR1 is SEHNR and CDR2 is FQNEAQ (reference sequence). V was cut by 4 bases and J by 8 bases, with 15 bases left in between. The CDR3 region is CASSSEQGSEPQHF. The CDR3 DNA follows: TGTGCCAGCAGCTCAGAACAGGGCTCGGAGCCCCAGCATTTT.

The rearrangement links TRBV27 to TRBJ2-7, with a weak D call TRBD1 (6 bases). Germline CDR1 and CDR2: MNHEY and SMNVEV (reference sequence). The CDR3 loop spans 14 amino acids. The V gene lost 2 bases and the J gene lost 0 bases, with 8 bases spanning the gap. The CDR3 DNA reads as TGTGCCAGCAGTTTAGGGGGACACTCCTACGAGCAGTACTTC. Translated, it gives CASSLGGHSYEQYF.

V is TRBV27 and J is TRBJ1-1; 7 positions agree with TRBD1. Per the germline V gene, CDR1 is MNHEY and CDR2 is SMNVEV (reference sequence). There are 14 residues in the CDR3. V gave up 6 bases and J gave up 1 base; unmatched junction bases: 5. In DNA, the CDR3 is TGTGCCAGCAGACCCGACAGGGAGAACACTGAAGCTTTCTTT. As protein: CASRPDRENTEAFF.

The chain employs TRBV27 and TRBJ1-1, with 11 nucleotides matching TRBD1. V lost 5 bases, J lost 6 bases, and 11 bases stayed unmatched. Germline values: CDR1 MNHEY, CDR2 SMNVEV (reference sequence). There are 16 residues in the CDR3. The DNA of the CDR3 is TGTGCCAGCAGTAAGACCGGGACAGGGGGAAAATCTGAAGCTTTCTTT. Translation gives CASSKTGTGGKSEAFF.

This clone appeared a single time. The chain joins TRBV9 to TRBJ2-1, with TRBD2 identical over 10 bases. V shed 2 bases and J 8 bases; nucleotides not matched to a gene: 13. CDR1 and CDR2 from the germline V gene are SGDLS and YYNGEE. The CDR3 loop spans 17 amino acids. CDR3 nucleotides: TGTGCCAGCAGCGTGGCTAGCGGGAGCTTTTACCTCGATGAGCAGTTCTTC. It yields the protein CASSVASGSFYLDEQFF.

This clone was detected once. The chain joins TRBV19 to TRBJ1-5; 7 bases agree with TRBD1. The CDR3 consists of 14 residues. Per the germline V gene, CDR1 is LNHDA and CDR2 is SQIVND (reference sequence). The trim removed 7 bases at V and 5 bases at J, leaving 8 bases unmatched. CDR3 protein: CASKETGFHQPQHF. The CDR3 region has the DNA TGTGCCAGTAAAGAGACAGGGTTCCATCAGCCCCAGCATTTT.

This clone occurred a few times. This chain connects TRBV7-8 to TRBJ2-7, with D perhaps matching TRBD2 (5 bases). The CDR3 is made up of 12 amino acids. The germline gives CDR1 SGHVS, CDR2 FQNEAQ. Deletions cut 5 bases from V and 7 bases from J, with 12 bases between. CDR3 nucleotides: TGTGCCAGCAGCCCGGGGATCGGAGAGCAGTACTTC. Amino acid sequence: CASSPGIGEQYF. The complete variable domain, with remaining parts taken from reference TRBV7-8 and TRBJ2-7, reads GAGVSQSPRYKVAKRGQDVALRCDPISGHVSLFWYQQALGQGPEFLTYFQNEAQLDKSGLPSDRFFAERPEGSVSTLKIQRTQQEDSAVYLCASSPGIGEQYFGPGTRLTVT.

This chain connects TRBV29-1 to TRBJ1-1, with TRBD1 identical over 8 bases. The germline gives CDR1 SQVTM, CDR2 ANQGSEA. The CDR3 has 14 amino acids. V gave up 7 bases and J gave up 1 base; unmatched junction bases: 8. In DNA form, the CDR3 reads TGCAGCGCTATCACAGGGGGAAGGAACACTGAAGCTTTCTTT. Protein sequence: CSAITGGRNTEAFF.

The J gene is TRBJ2-5, the V gene TRBV13, with D possibly matching TRBD1 (5 bases). The CDR3 consists of 14 residues. Germline V gene lookup returns CDR1 PRHDT and CDR2 FYEKMQ (reference sequence). V shed 1 base and J shed 6 bases, with 12 bases lying between them. Here the CDR3 reads CASSLVAREKTQYF. The DNA of the CDR3 is TGTGCCAGCAGCTTAGTTGCCAGGGAAAAGACCCAGTACTTC.

The J gene is TRBJ2-7, the V gene TRBV4-3; unclear D gene. V lost 0 bases and J 4 bases, leaving 13 bases between the germline ends. The germline V gene encodes CDR1 LGHNA and CDR2 YSLEER. The CDR3 length is 15 residues. CDR3 sequence reads: CASSQDLQAKYEQYF. Written as DNA, the CDR3 is TGCGCCAGCAGCCAAGATCTGCAGGCAAAGTACGAGCAGTACTTC.

The rearrangement links TRBV12-5 to TRBJ1-5; D remains unclear. This CDR3 region has 12 residues. V dropped 9 bases and J dropped 7 bases, with 13 bases sitting between them. CDR1 and CDR2 (germline): LGHNT, FRNRAP. CDR3 loop: CASRNTDQPQHF. DNA for the CDR3: TGTGCTAGCCGAAATACAGACCAGCCCCAGCATTTT.

V and J are TRBV19 and TRBJ2-7; D may be TRBD2 (6 bases). Germline-derived CDR1 and CDR2 are LNHDA and SQIVND (reference sequence). Trimming left V 3 bases short and J 3 bases short, with 21 bases between. The CDR3 loop spans 17 amino acids. The CDR3 loop reads CASSISSSSGEGYEQYF. The CDR3 DNA is TGTGCCAGTAGTATTTCTTCGAGTAGCGGAGAGGGCTACGAGCAGTACTTC.

This chain connects TRBV18 to TRBJ1-1; unclear D gene. The CDR3 has 16 residues. Germline CDR1 and CDR2: KGHSH and LQKENI. V was cut by 1 base and J by 1 base, with 13 bases left in between. The CDR3 reads CASSPLRGNSNTEAFF. The CDR3, as DNA: TGTGCCAGCTCACCACTTCGGGGAAACTCGAACACTGAAGCTTTCTTT.

The rearrangement joins TRBV6-5 to TRBJ1-6; D remains ambiguous. This CDR3 comprises 12 residues. CDR1 and CDR2 from the germline V gene are MNHEY and SVGAGI. The V end lost 2 bases, the J end lost 7 bases, and 3 bases lay between the germline ends. The CDR3 here is CASSYQNSPLHF. DNA of the CDR3: TGTGCCAGCAGTTACCAAAATTCACCCCTCCACTTT.

The CDR3 DNA reads TGTGCCAGTAGTCCACTCGATCTGCAGGGGGCAGCTGGAAACACCATATATTTT. Its protein product is CASSPLDLQGAAGNTIYF. The rearrangement links TRBV19 to TRBJ1-3, with 8 nucleotides matching TRBD1. The CDR3 totals 18 residues. V dropped 5 bases and J dropped 2; count of bases not matched to a gene: 14. CDR1 and CDR2 (germline): LNHDA, SQIVND (reference sequence).

The chain combines TRBV27 with TRBJ2-3; 11 nucleotides line up with TRBD2. Germline trimming cut 6 bases from V and 1 base from J; bases unmatched to any gene: 0. There are 14 residues in the CDR3. CDR1 is MNHEY, CDR2 SMNVEV, per germline (reference sequence). CDR3 bases: TGTGCCAGCAGGGGACTAGCGGGCACAGATACGCAGTATTTT. It specifies CASRGLAGTDTQYF.

The chain combines TRBV6-6 with TRBJ1-4, with D perhaps TRBD1 (5 bases). The CDR3 is 14 residues long. CDR1 is MNHNY, CDR2 SVGAGI, per germline (reference sequence). V lost 0 bases, J lost 8 bases, and 10 bases lay in between. DNA for the CDR3: TGTGCCAGCAGTTACTCGGAAAGGGGCGAAAAACTGTTTTTT. This encodes CASSYSERGEKLFF.

The chain joins TRBV10-3 to TRBJ2-1; D uncertain. The V and J ends lost 3 bases and 9 bases respectively, with 12 bases between them. The CDR3 totals 13 residues. Germline CDR1 and CDR2: ENHRY and SYGVKD. For the CDR3, the DNA is TGTGCCATCAGTGAACGCCCCGAGTCTGAGCAGTTCTTC. Its translation: CAISERPESEQFF.

The chain uses TRBV11-1 and TRBJ2-5; maybe TRBD1 (6 bases). The germline V and J ends were trimmed by 5 bases and 1 base, with 14 bases remaining between them. The germline V gene has CDR1 SGHAT and CDR2 FQDESV (reference sequence). The CDR3 is 15 amino acids. The CDR3 here is CASSPQQGTQETQYF. For the CDR3, the DNA is TGTGCCAGCAGCCCGCAACAGGGAACCCAAGAGACCCAGTACTTC.

CDR3 loop: CASSLDLAYEQYF. CDR3 nucleotides: TGTGCCAGCAGCTTAGATCTTGCGTACGAGCAGTACTTC. J is TRBJ2-7 and V is TRBV7-2; D is unresolved. Between the trimmed V and J ends, which lost 1 base and 4 bases, there was a span of 8 bases. Germline V gives CDR1 SGHTA, CDR2 FQGNSA. This CDR3 region has 13 residues.